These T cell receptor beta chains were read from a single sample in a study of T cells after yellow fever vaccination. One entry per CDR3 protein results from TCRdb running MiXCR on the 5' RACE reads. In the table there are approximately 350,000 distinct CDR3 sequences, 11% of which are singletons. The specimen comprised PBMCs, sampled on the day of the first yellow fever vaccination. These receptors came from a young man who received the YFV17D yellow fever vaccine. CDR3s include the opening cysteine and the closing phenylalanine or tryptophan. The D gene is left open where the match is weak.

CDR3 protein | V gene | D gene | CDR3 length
CASSPNRGLEEQYF | TRBV18 | TRBD1 | 14
CASSEGGGTEAFF | TRBV6-1 | . | 13
CAITEGAGYTF | TRBV10-3 | TRBD1 | 11
CASTNHGTGENEQFF | TRBV28 | TRBD1 | 15
CASSPTRAGTYEQYF | TRBV7-2 | . | 15
CASMPGWGRNTGELFF | TRBV27 | . | 16
CASSSGQGAGGYTF | TRBV7-2 | TRBD1 | 14
CASSLAPTSGGTDTQYF | TRBV5-1 | TRBD2 | 17
CASSLVVTTDTQYF | TRBV7-9 | . | 14
CASSLGETQYF | TRBV12-3/TRBV12-4 | . | 11
CASSLGNNNEQFF | TRBV7-2 | . | 13
CASSPRLRQFF | TRBV7-2 | . | 11
CSATRGPETQYF | TRBV20-1 | . | 12
CASSLSGFNGYTF | TRBV7-9 | . | 13
CASSTVWAGNTIYF | TRBV28 | . | 14
CATSRDRSSYEQYF | TRBV15 | . | 14
CSARGGPNEKLFF | TRBV20-1 | . | 13
CASRYQGGGQPQHF | TRBV12-3/TRBV12-4 | TRBD1 | 14